This TCR beta chain was observed in a study of human T cells and chemical hapten exposure. Study-level information: Minor pooled library volume differences mainly drove per-sample TCR yield variation.

Germline CDR1 and CDR2: SGHAT and FQNNGV. The CDR3 runs 14 residues. Trimming left V 0 bases short and J 7 bases short, with 12 bases between. Source study methods: The number of TCRs in each sample had a median of approximately 90,000 and spanned about 23,224 to 690,600. Each CDR3 protein gets one entry after TCRdb re-called the RACE reads with MiXCR. TCRdb assigned the V and J calls; the authors' analysis was not used. The profile shows 50,000 or so distinct CDR3 sequences, around 4.5% of them singletons. As to time point: healthy volunteer bleed at 2 weeks. Unseparated into fractions, whole blood served as the source from which total RNA was extracted. This clonotype was found a few times.

The V call is TRBV11-2, the J call TRBJ1-1, with D perhaps TRBD1 (5 bases). This clonotype originated in a human donor in good health. Some clones in this sample may be carry-over from other donors' samples. The sequenced sample was whole blood. This CDR3 is CASSLEVGRGEAFF. Here the CDR3 DNA reads TGTGCCAGCAGCTTAGAAGTGGGGCGGGGTGAAGCTTTCTTT.